A selection of T cell receptor beta chains follows, all from one sample in a study of cytomegalovirus exposure and HLA in healthy donors. Here immunoSEQ multiplex PCR was the method, and the copy in TCRdb shows in-frame clones only, minus some. The sample consists of 75,000 to 80,000 clones, around 73% of them appearing once. Sequences were obtained from PBMCs. These receptors were obtained from a woman in her thirties or forties in good health and CMV-seropositive. Each CDR3 is given with its conserved first and last residue.

TRBV30,TRBJ1-2,CAWGGGRDYGYTF
TRBV5-4,TRBJ2-3,CASSRRGGPSTDTQYF
TRBV7-2,TRBJ1-2,CASSRGQNYGYTF
TRBV7-3,TRBJ1-3,CASSLDSQSSGNTIYF
TRBV27,TRBJ2-5,CASSDRGFETQYF
TRBV11-2,TRBJ1-2,CASDPGTVYGYTF
TRBV5-4,TRBJ1-4,CASPPRGGREKLFF
TRBV30,TRBJ2-3,CAWKRDLGTSTDTQYF
TRBV20-1,TRBJ1-5,CSATPDQPQHF
TRBV11-2,TRBJ2-7,CASTGGAGNEQYF
TRBV18,TRBJ2-7,CASSPPIGNRGEQYF
TRBV14,TRBJ1-2,CASSQGPLYGYTF
TRBV20-1,TRBJ2-7,CSADTGYEQYF
TRBV4-3,TRBJ2-6,CASSQAAGASSGANVLTF
TRBV10-3,TRBJ2-7,CAISGGTGISYEQYF
TRBV19,TRBJ1-1,CASSQPDRYAAEAFF
TRBV6-5,TRBJ1-1,CASRYQGGTEAFF
TRBV10-3,TRBJ1-2,CAISDGTVYGYTF
TRBV28,TRBJ1-2,CASRSGGSSPGGHYGYTF
TRBV6-5,TRBJ1-5,CASSQDRLNQPQHF
TRBV7-7,TRBJ2-2,CASSRGTGDSGELFF
TRBV5-1,TRBJ1-4,CASSSLGRTNEKLFF
TRBV7-8,TRBJ1-5,CASSLAGQGRQPQHF
TRBV19,TRBJ1-2,CASTYAGGYTF
TRBV5-1,TRBJ2-3,CASSLDGGATDTQYF
TRBV5-6,TRBJ2-1,CASGWGLAGAYNEQFF
TRBV27,TRBJ1-2,CASSLLGQGNGYTF
TRBV28,TRBJ2-5,CASSLFVQAQETQYF
TRBV5-8,TRBJ2-3,CASSTRDTQYF
TRBV7-9,TRBJ1-5,CSSSLTGTLSNQPQHF
TRBV27,TRBJ2-2,CVNTSSLAGKNTGELFF
TRBV28,TRBJ2-3,CASSPDRVLDTQYF
TRBV7-9,TRBJ1-5,CASSYGQGLGNQPQHF
TRBV19,TRBJ2-1,CASSIYGGGTNSNEQFF
TRBV5-1,TRBJ2-2,CASSLAMRVGTGELFF
TRBV5-1,TRBJ2-3,CASSLGGLSTDTQYF
TRBV28,TRBJ1-6,CASSLLQLYNSPLHF
TRBV5-5,TRBJ2-7,CASSLGPSGANYEQYF